The 7 T cell receptor beta chains below all came from one sample that was sequenced in a study of blood T cell repertoires in COVID-19. Libraries were prepared by immunoSEQ multiplex PCR; TCRdb keeps only in-frame clonotypes and omits some of them. The table shows under 200,000 clones, with roughly 80% occurring only once. The sample taken for sequencing was peripheral blood. The receptors shown here come from a human donor with acute or convalescent COVID-19. The donor label of this sample is uncertain.

The chain has TRBV19 and TRBJ1-1; 7 nucleotides align to TRBD1. The CDR3 contains 15 residues. Germline CDR1 reads LNHDA; CDR2 reads SQIVND (reference sequence). Unmatched junction bases numbered 9, after V lost 4 bases and J lost 4 bases. CDR3 sequence: CASSNLGGKSTEAFF. CDR3 coding DNA: TGTGCCAGTAGTAACTTAGGGGGCAAGAGCACTGAAGCTTTCTTT.

The rearrangement uses TRBV4-1 and TRBJ1-2; a possible D gene is TRBD1 (5 bases). Trimming removed 0 bases from V and 4 bases from J, with 15 bases in between. The germline gives CDR1 MGHRA, CDR2 YSYEKL. The CDR3 spans 16 residues. The CDR3, as DNA: TGCGCCAGCAGCCAAGAAGGCCCCGACAGCCTCTATGGCTACACCTTC. Its protein is CASSQEGPDSLYGYTF.

This chain joins TRBV19 and TRBJ2-3; TRBD2 agrees at 15 bases. The germline gives CDR1 LNHDA, CDR2 SQIVND (reference sequence). CDR3 length equals 17 residues. J lost 2 bases, V lost 6 bases, and 6 bases had no gene match. CDR3 coding DNA: TGTGCCAGTAGCCCGGGACTAGCGGGAGGTAACACAGATACGCAGTATTTT. Translating gives CASSPGLAGGNTDTQYF.

The rearrangement joins TRBV5-1 to TRBJ2-7, with 8 bases aligning to TRBD2. The CDR3 loop spans 13 amino acids. CDR1 is SGHRS, CDR2 YFSETQ, per germline. V gave up 0 bases and J gave up 7 bases; unmatched junction bases: 3. The CDR3 protein is CASSLAGGQEQYF. The CDR3 region has the DNA TGCGCCAGCAGCTTGGCGGGAGGGCAAGAGCAGTACTTC.

As DNA, the CDR3 is TGTGCCAGTAAGGGGGGACAGGGAATTCAGCCCCAGCATTTT. Translated, it gives CASKGGQGIQPQHF. The rearrangement uses TRBV19 and TRBJ1-5; 9 bases map to TRBD1. V lost 7 bases, J lost 6 bases, and 7 bases stayed unmatched. The CDR3 loop spans 14 amino acids. Germline V gives CDR1 LNHDA, CDR2 SQIVND (reference sequence).

This clone was detected only a few times. The chain combines TRBV28 with TRBJ2-1; TRBD2 matches at 9 bases. The CDR3 covers 15 residues. Per germline, CDR1 MDHEN and CDR2 SYDVKM. V lost 8 bases and J lost 7; bases outside the gene matches: 12. The CDR3 is CASYRGLAGGNEQFF. As DNA, the CDR3 is TGTGCCAGCTATAGGGGACTAGCAGGTGGGAATGAGCAGTTCTTC.

The J gene is TRBJ2-5, the V gene TRBV5-8; 10 nucleotides agree with TRBD1. Trimming took 4 bases from V and 5 from J; bases not matched to a gene: 8. CDR1 SGHTS and CDR2 YDEGEE come from the germline V gene. The CDR3 runs 15 residues. CDR3 loop: CASSRGDRGQETQYF. The DNA of the CDR3 is TGTGCCAGCAGCCGGGGGGACAGGGGCCAGGAGACCCAGTACTTC.